Here is one T cell receptor (beta chain) with its context. Its antigen is unknown. This record comes from a study of T cell responses to AZD1222 COVID-19 vaccine. Study-wide results and limits: Regions 160-218 and 743-854 dominated among vaccine-associated CD4 TCRs spanning spike. Seropositivity was recorded at baseline in only 6 or 7 AZD1222 recipients. In a largely white British group with more females than males, clonal diversity was possibly underestimated. Increases in Spike-specific TCR breadth and depth were seen after two AZD1222 doses.

The assay was immunoSEQ multiplex PCR, and TCRdb's table has in-frame clones only and misses some. The data contain tens of thousands of clones, 92% of them singletons. The sequenced sample was peripheral blood, obtained on day 0 of AZD1222 vaccination. This receptor was taken from an adult in good health.

CDR3 nucleotides: TGCAGCGTTCGTGGACCGCAAGAGACCCAGTACTTC. It codes for CSVRGPQETQYF. The rearrangement uses TRBV29-1 and TRBJ2-5; D gene ambiguous. V lost 5 bases and J 2 bases, leaving 9 bases between the germline ends. There are 12 residues in the CDR3. The V gene's germline CDR1 is SQVTM and CDR2 ANQGSEA. Complete variable domain (other parts from reference TRBV29-1 and TRBJ2-5): SAVISQKPSRDICQRGTSLTIQCQVDSQVTMMFWYRQQPGQSLTLIATANQGSEATYESGFVIDKFPISRPNLTFSTLTVSNMSPEDSSIYLCSVRGPQETQYFGPGTRLLVL.